This is a list of T cell receptor beta chains from one sample in a study of T-cell memory formation after mild COVID-19. TCRdb called the 5' RACE reads again in MiXCR, with one record for every CDR3 protein. Among 470,000 or so distinct CDR3 sequences listed, more than 15% were seen once. The sample was PBMCs or a T cell subset sorted from them (not recorded which). The receptor set was obtained from a man between 18 and 35 years old who had mild COVID-19 (a few samples of this study predate the infection). Cell type and time point are not known. CDR3s include the opening cysteine and the closing phenylalanine or tryptophan. Fields, in order: CDR3 length, clone size, D gene, J gene, V gene, CDR3 protein, CDR3 DNA. The D gene is left open where the match is weak. The size field is filled for only some rows; it gives once, few, many or a size class.

CDR3 length: 16; clone size: NA; D gene: NA; J gene: TRBJ1-1; V gene: TRBV5-1; CDR3 protein: CASSLAQGGPQAEAFF; CDR3 DNA: TGCGCCAGCAGCTTGGCACAGGGTGGTCCCCAAGCTGAAGCTTTCTTT
CDR3 length: 14; clone size: NA; D gene: NA; J gene: TRBJ2-1; V gene: TRBV3-1; CDR3 protein: CASSQVSGMSEQFF; CDR3 DNA: TGTGCCAGCAGCCAAGTTTCAGGGATGAGTGAGCAGTTCTTC
CDR3 length: 15; clone size: NA; D gene: TRBD2; J gene: TRBJ2-1; V gene: TRBV6-2/TRBV6-3; CDR3 protein: CASSYGSGGSGEQLF; CDR3 DNA: TGTGCCAGCAGTTACGGTAGCGGGGGATCGGGTGAGCAGTTATTC
CDR3 length: 11; clone size: many; D gene: NA; J gene: TRBJ2-5; V gene: TRBV5-1; CDR3 protein: CASSLSETQYF; CDR3 DNA: TGTGCCAGCAGTTTATCCGAGACCCAGTACTTC
CDR3 length: 12; clone size: NA; D gene: NA; J gene: TRBJ1-2; V gene: TRBV10-3; CDR3 protein: CAISETAPGYTF; CDR3 DNA: TGTGCCATCAGTGAGACAGCACCTGGCTACACCTTC
CDR3 length: 14; clone size: NA; D gene: NA; J gene: TRBJ1-1; V gene: TRBV4-2; CDR3 protein: CASSAQDSLANAFF; CDR3 DNA: TGTGCCAGCAGCGCCCAGGACAGCCTCGCGAACGCTTTCTTT
CDR3 length: 14; clone size: NA; D gene: NA; J gene: TRBJ2-3; V gene: TRBV12-5; CDR3 protein: CASGLGTAAEPQYF; CDR3 DNA: TGTGCTAGTGGTCTAGGGACCGCGGCCGAGCCGCAGTATTTT
CDR3 length: 13; clone size: NA; D gene: NA; J gene: TRBJ2-3; V gene: TRBV11-2; CDR3 protein: CASSFLARNTQYF; CDR3 DNA: TGTGCCAGCAGCTTTTTAGCTAGGAATACGCAGTATTTT
CDR3 length: 15; clone size: NA; D gene: NA; J gene: TRBJ2-5; V gene: TRBV7-2; CDR3 protein: CASSPRGRDGWTQYF; CDR3 DNA: TGTGCCAGCAGCCCGCGAGGCAGGGACGGTTGGACCCAGTACTTC
CDR3 length: 16; clone size: NA; D gene: NA; J gene: TRBJ1-4; V gene: TRBV7-6; CDR3 protein: CASSPSGEGANEKLFF; CDR3 DNA: TGTGCCAGCAGCCCCTCCGGGGAGGGGGCTAATGAAAAACTGTTTTTT
CDR3 length: 14; clone size: few; D gene: TRBD1; J gene: TRBJ2-7; V gene: TRBV19; CDR3 protein: CASRNRDRISEQYF; CDR3 DNA: TGTGCCAGTAGGAACCGGGACAGAATATCCGAGCAGTACTTC
CDR3 length: 9; clone size: few; D gene: NA; J gene: TRBJ2-1; V gene: TRBV6-5; CDR3 protein: CASMRGGFF; CDR3 DNA: TGTGCCAGCATGAGGGGCGGGTTCTTC
CDR3 length: 15; clone size: few; D gene: NA; J gene: TRBJ2-1; V gene: TRBV4-3; CDR3 protein: CASSQIRGSYNEQFF; CDR3 DNA: TGCGCCAGCAGCCAGATAAGGGGCTCCTACAATGAGCAGTTCTTC
CDR3 length: 14; clone size: NA; D gene: TRBD1; J gene: TRBJ2-5; V gene: TRBV12-3/TRBV12-4; CDR3 protein: CASTGTGGPETQYF; CDR3 DNA: TGTGCCAGCACCGGGACAGGGGGCCCAGAGACCCAGTACTTC
CDR3 length: 13; clone size: few; D gene: NA; J gene: TRBJ2-2; V gene: TRBV4-1; CDR3 protein: CASSSRVGGELFF; CDR3 DNA: TGCGCCAGCAGCTCCCGGGTCGGCGGGGAGCTGTTTTTT
CDR3 length: 14; clone size: few; D gene: NA; J gene: TRBJ2-7; V gene: TRBV18; CDR3 protein: CASSPTGGVYEQYF; CDR3 DNA: TGTGCCAGCTCACCTACAGGGGGGGTCTACGAGCAGTACTTC
CDR3 length: 13; clone size: NA; D gene: NA; J gene: TRBJ2-1; V gene: TRBV5-1; CDR3 protein: CASSLTGLDEQFF; CDR3 DNA: TGCGCCAGCAGCTTGACAGGTTTGGATGAGCAGTTCTTC
CDR3 length: 17; clone size: NA; D gene: TRBD1; J gene: TRBJ1-5; V gene: TRBV3-1; CDR3 protein: CASSQGQGAGGNQPQHF; CDR3 DNA: TGTGCCAGCAGCCAAGGACAGGGGGCCGGTGGCAATCAGCCCCAGCATTTT
CDR3 length: 17; clone size: few; D gene: NA; J gene: TRBJ2-3; V gene: TRBV7-6; CDR3 protein: CASSLGPGTLRTDTQYF; CDR3 DNA: TGTGCCAGCAGCTTAGGTCCAGGCACTCTCCGCACAGATACGCAGTATTTT
CDR3 length: 17; clone size: NA; D gene: NA; J gene: TRBJ1-5; V gene: TRBV4-1; CDR3 protein: CASSQALSGGGNQPQHF; CDR3 DNA: TGCGCCAGCAGCCAAGCTCTCTCGGGGGGTGGCAATCAGCCCCAGCATTTT
CDR3 length: 14; clone size: many; D gene: NA; J gene: TRBJ1-4; V gene: TRBV5-5; CDR3 protein: CASSLGLGHEKLFF; CDR3 DNA: TGTGCCAGCAGCTTGGGATTGGGCCATGAAAAACTGTTTTTT
CDR3 length: 15; clone size: few; D gene: NA; J gene: TRBJ2-3; V gene: TRBV5-1; CDR3 protein: CASSLFWEGTDTQYF; CDR3 DNA: TGCGCCAGCAGCTTGTTCTGGGAGGGCACAGATACGCAGTATTTT
CDR3 length: 20; clone size: NA; D gene: TRBD1; J gene: TRBJ1-3; V gene: TRBV7-9; CDR3 protein: CASSPQPGQAIAWSGNTIYF; CDR3 DNA: TGTGCCAGCAGCCCGCAGCCGGGACAGGCTATCGCCTGGTCGGGAAACACCATATATTTT
CDR3 length: 13; clone size: NA; D gene: NA; J gene: TRBJ1-5; V gene: TRBV6-5; CDR3 protein: CASSFGREQPQHF; CDR3 DNA: TGTGCCAGCAGTTTCGGACGGGAGCAGCCCCAGCATTTT
CDR3 length: 13; clone size: few; D gene: NA; J gene: TRBJ2-1; V gene: TRBV7-2; CDR3 protein: CASSTDTYNEQFF; CDR3 DNA: TGTGCCAGCAGCACGGACACTTACAATGAGCAGTTCTTC
CDR3 length: 13; clone size: NA; D gene: NA; J gene: TRBJ1-1; V gene: TRBV12-3/TRBV12-4; CDR3 protein: CASSLALRHEAFF; CDR3 DNA: TGTGCCAGCAGTTTAGCCCTACGGCACGAAGCTTTCTTT